This T cell receptor beta chain was obtained from a study of cytomegalovirus exposure and HLA in healthy donors. Overall study findings and caveats: A later analysis linked a missense variant in DCLRE1C to the trimming of TCR beta V and J genes.

A note on this clone: The antigen is not known.

The germline V and J ends were trimmed by 0 bases and 6 bases, with 15 bases remaining between them. Germline assignment: CDR1 MNHNY and CDR2 SVGAGI (reference sequence). The CDR3 sequence is 15 residues long. PCR employed 60 Vbeta and 13 Jbeta primers. Clones were sequenced by immunoSEQ multiplex PCR, and TCRdb holds only the in-frame ones, with some missing. Among some 160,000 clones, around 75% were seen once, and the ten largest hold almost 4.5%. The receptor's source is a man aged 60-69 years in good health and CMV-seronegative. The specimen sequenced was PBMCs. This chain links TRBV6-6 with TRBJ2-7; no reliable D call. CDR3 sequence: CASSYSPSALLEQYF. CDR3 in DNA: TGTGCCAGCAGTTACTCGCCGTCCGCACTCCTCGAGCAGTACTTC.